This passage covers 9 T cell receptor beta chains from one sample sequenced in a study of shared clonotypes between healthy human individuals. The protocol was immunoSEQ multiplex PCR, while the TCRdb copy is restricted to in-frame clones and leaves out a portion. The sample shows over a million clones, over 95% of them seen only once. Sequenced sample: naive CD4+ T cells sorted from blood. The subset is: CD45RA+ positively selected. These receptors were obtained from a man in his thirties or forties in good health.

The rearrangement links TRBV15 to TRBJ2-7; 10 bases are shared with TRBD1. With 5 bases clipped from V and 3 bases from J, the junction kept 4 bases outside the gene matches. CDR3 size: 14 residues. The germline V gene has CDR1 LNHNV and CDR2 YYDKDF (reference sequence). The chain's CDR3 is CATSVTGGGYEQYF. The CDR3 DNA sequence: TGTGCCACCAGCGTGACAGGGGGCGGCTACGAGCAGTACTTC.

This chain links TRBV7-2 with TRBJ2-7, with D possibly TRBD2 on 6 matching bases. There are 13 residues in the CDR3. Trimming shortened V by 7 bases and J by 7 bases, and 17 bases separated the two germline ends. Germline assignment: CDR1 SGHTA and CDR2 FQGNSA. CDR3 loop: CASNLGGRGEQYF. The CDR3 DNA reads as TGTGCCAGCAACCTGGGGGGACGGGGGGAGCAGTACTTC.

The V gene is TRBV7-3, the J gene TRBJ2-7, with D tentatively TRBD2 (6 bases). Germline-derived CDR1 and CDR2 are SGHTA and FQGTGA. Trimming removed 1 base from V and 6 bases from J, with 10 bases in between. The CDR3 is made up of 13 amino acids. CDR3 coding DNA: TGTGCCAGCAGCTTAAACTTGGGGGGCGAGCAGTACTTC. Its translation is CASSLNLGGEQYF.

As regards this clone: One junction end disagrees with the germline gene, perhaps due to a read error. The chain links TRBV5-6 to TRBJ2-7, with 8 bases lining up with TRBD2. Germline V gene sequence: CDR1 SGHDT, CDR2 YYEEEE. This CDR3 is built from 13 residues. Written as DNA, the CDR3 is TGTGCCAGCAGCTTGGACCTAGCGGGTGCGGAGCACTTC. The encoded protein is CASSLDLAGAEHF.

A remark on this clone: Other DNA sequences in this sample translate to the same CDR3. The J gene is TRBJ2-7, the V gene TRBV13, with D tentatively TRBD2 (5 bases). Deletions cut 2 bases from V and 1 base from J, with 6 bases between. CDR3 length: 13 residues. Germline-derived CDR1 and CDR2 are PRHDT and FYEKMQ (reference sequence). For the CDR3, the DNA is TGTGCCAGCAGCTTATGGACTTCCTACGAGCAGTACTTC. Encoded protein: CASSLWTSYEQYF.

The CDR3 region is CASSHRVTGELFF. CDR3 coding DNA: TGTGCCAGCAGCCACAGGGTTACCGGGGAGCTGTTTTTT. The J gene is TRBJ2-2, the V gene TRBV7-9, with D possibly being TRBD1 (6 bases). V was pared by 5 bases and J by 5 bases, with 9 bases between. This CDR3 is built from 13 residues. The germline gives CDR1 SEHNR, CDR2 FQNEAQ (reference sequence).

The rearrangement uses TRBV15 and TRBJ1-3, with D tentatively TRBD1 (6 bases). The CDR3 spans 15 residues. The V gene's germline CDR1 is LNHNV and CDR2 YYDKDF (reference sequence). The CDR3 loop reads CACTIGGSSGNTIYF. The CDR3 nucleotides are TGTGCTTGCACCATAGGGGGTAGCTCTGGAAACACCATATATTTT.

The V gene is TRBV10-3, the J gene TRBJ1-5; unclear D gene. Trimming removed 2 bases from V and 3 bases from J, with 5 bases in between. The germline CDR1 and CDR2 sequences are ENHRY and SYGVKD. The CDR3 is 13 amino acids. Here the CDR3 reads CAISEAHNQPQHF. CDR3 nucleotides: TGTGCCATCAGTGAGGCCCACAATCAGCCCCAGCATTTT.

The chain couples TRBV5-1 to TRBJ2-7, with 7 nucleotides matching TRBD2. V gave up 5 bases and J gave up 6 bases; unmatched junction bases: 14. The V gene's germline CDR1 is SGHRS and CDR2 YFSETQ. The CDR3 has 15 amino acids. The CDR3 region has the DNA TGCGCCAGCAGTCAGGTGGCGGGAGCTACGGGCGAGCAGTACTTC. This translates into CASSQVAGATGEQYF.